Each of the 18 T cell receptor beta chains below was sequenced from the same sample in a study of blood T cell repertoires in COVID-19. The assay was immunoSEQ multiplex PCR, and TCRdb's table has in-frame clones only and misses some. The top ten clones hold 2.6% of a sample with around 42,000 clones, about four fifths of them seen once. The sequenced sample was peripheral blood. The receptor source for this set is a woman aged 60 to 75 with acute or convalescent COVID-19.

The gene calls are TRBV12-3 or TRBV12-4 and TRBJ1-1; 7 bases agree with TRBD1. V was clipped by 7 bases and J by 4 bases; unmatched bases: 6. The CDR3 extends over 13 amino acids. CDR3 loop: CASIRGQVTEAFF. Written as DNA, the CDR3 is TGTGCCAGCATAAGGGGGCAGGTCACTGAAGCTTTCTTT.

J is TRBJ1-1 and V is TRBV7-9, with D possibly being TRBD1 (5 bases). The germline CDR1 and CDR2 sequences are SEHNR and FQNEAQ (reference sequence). The V and J ends lost 5 bases and 1 base respectively, with 11 bases between them. CDR3 length equals 14 residues. Here the CDR3 DNA reads TGTGCCAGCAGCCAAGGACACCCGAACACTGAAGCTTTCTTT. Translating gives CASSQGHPNTEAFF.

This chain connects TRBV30 to TRBJ1-1, with 7 positions matching TRBD1. CDR3 length: 13 amino acids. Germline V gives CDR1 GTSNPN, CDR2 SVGIG (reference sequence). V trimming: 3 bases; J trimming: 7 bases; junction bases outside the gene matches: 8. CDR3 loop: CAWSRTGTDEAFF. The CDR3 nucleotides are TGTGCCTGGAGCAGGACCGGGACAGATGAAGCTTTCTTT.

This chain uses TRBV6-1 with TRBJ1-5, with TRBD1 matching 7 bases. There are 17 residues in the CDR3. CDR1 is MNHNS and CDR2 is SASEGT in the germline V gene. With V trimmed by 2 bases and J by 0 bases, 7 bases remained unmatched. CDR3 coding DNA: TGTGCCAGCAGTGAAATGGGACAGATTTATAGCAATCAGCCCCAGCATTTT. Residues: CASSEMGQIYSNQPQHF.

The chain couples TRBV7-2 to TRBJ1-5; D remains unclear. Between the trimmed V and J ends, which lost 1 base and 4 bases, there was a span of 11 bases. The CDR3 is made up of 15 amino acids. The germline V gene has CDR1 SGHTA and CDR2 FQGNSA. CDR3 coding DNA: TGTGCCAGCAGCTTAGTGTCCTCAGATAATCAGCCCCAGCATTTT. This encodes CASSLVSSDNQPQHF.

This clone was counted between two and nine times. The chain employs TRBV5-4 and TRBJ2-7; 11 bases line up with TRBD2. The CDR3 is 14 residues long. Germline V gives CDR1 SGHNT, CDR2 YYREEE (reference sequence). The V segment lost 4 bases and the J segment 3 bases; nucleotides outside the gene matches: 3. The CDR3 DNA sequence: TGTGCCAGCAGCAGCGGGACTAGCGGCTACGAGCAGTACTTC. It specifies CASSSGTSGYEQYF.

The chain employs TRBV18 and TRBJ1-6; D might be TRBD1 (6 bases). This CDR3 is built from 14 residues. Deletions cut 6 bases from V and 5 bases from J, with 11 bases between. Germline-derived CDR1 and CDR2 are KGHSH and LQKENI. In nucleotides, the CDR3 is TGTGCCAGCTCCAGCAACAGGGATAATTCACCCCTCCACTTT. Residues: CASSSNRDNSPLHF.

CDR3 in DNA: TGTGCCAGCAGCTTGCGTCGAGGCGGGAGTAGTGAGCAGTACTTC. This encodes CASSLRRGGSSEQYF. The chain links TRBV12-1 to TRBJ2-7; the D call of TRBD2 is as the table states it, not checked on the DNA. TRBV12-1 is described as a pseudogene. This CDR3 comprises 15 residues.

The table lists this clone with a few counts. The V and J genes are TRBV7-3 and TRBJ2-3; no definite D call. V was clipped by 5 bases and J by 14 bases, with 20 bases between them. This CDR3 spans 13 amino acids. From germline, CDR1 is SGHTA and CDR2 FQGTGA. CDR3 residues: CASSPAPLALWYF. As DNA, the CDR3 is TGTGCCAGCAGCCCCGCCCCCCTGGCTCTGTGGTATTTT.

The chain links TRBV2 to TRBJ1-5, with a weak D call TRBD1 (6 bases). In germline, CDR1 is SNHLY, CDR2 FYNNEI. This CDR3 region has 16 residues. Trimming pared 4 bases from V and 1 base from J, leaving 14 bases between. CDR3 amino acids: CASSGRGGRSNQPQHF. CDR3 DNA sequence: TGTGCCAGCAGTGGTCGGGGGGGCCGAAGCAATCAGCCCCAGCATTTT.

J is TRBJ1-6 and V is TRBV4-2, with a weak D call TRBD1 (5 bases). V was trimmed by 0 bases and J by 9 bases, leaving 12 bases between them. Germline CDR1 LGHNA, CDR2 YNFKEQ. This CDR3 region has 15 residues. CDR3 sequence (DNA): TGTGCCAGCAGCCAAGAGGGGGGTCGGAGTTCACCCCTCCACTTT. It translates to CASSQEGGRSSPLHF.

The chain couples TRBV6-1 to TRBJ1-2; no clear D. The CDR3 consists of 15 residues. Germline V gene data show CDR1 as MNHNS and CDR2 as SASEGT. The V end lost 2 bases, the J end lost 7 bases, and 17 bases lay between the germline ends. Here the CDR3 reads CASSERSGGLAGYTF. The CDR3 DNA reads as TGTGCCAGCAGTGAAAGGAGTGGTGGTTTGGCTGGCTACACCTTC.

The chain joins TRBV3-1 (or the pseudogene TRBV3-2) to TRBJ1-2, with 7 bases identical to TRBD1. The CDR3 runs 17 residues. Germline-derived CDR1 and CDR2 are LGHDT and YNNKEL (reference sequence). V was clipped by 1 base and J by 6 bases; unmatched bases: 14. CDR3 sequence (DNA): TGTGCCAGCAGCCAAGTCGTTTCCGCGACAGGGAGCGATGGCTACACCTTC. This sequence encodes CASSQVVSATGSDGYTF.

This clone appeared a single time. CDR3: CSVARADNEQFF. The CDR3 DNA reads as TGCAGCGTTGCCAGGGCCGACAATGAGCAGTTCTTC. This chain joins TRBV29-1 and TRBJ2-1, with a weak D call TRBD1 (5 bases). In germline, CDR1 is SQVTM, CDR2 ANQGSEA. The CDR3 covers 12 residues. Trimming took off 4 bases at V and 5 bases at J, with 9 bases between the two ends.

The V call is TRBV19, the J call TRBJ1-3; D unresolved. V lost 5 bases and J lost 4, with 12 bases in between. The CDR3 runs to 14 residues. Germline V lookup: CDR1 LNHDA, CDR2 SQIVND (reference sequence). CDR3 sequence reads: CASSRQVRGNTIYF. CDR3 DNA: TGTGCCAGTAGTCGCCAGGTTCGGGGAAACACCATATATTTT.

The chain links TRBV15 to TRBJ2-7, with TRBD1 matching over 9 bases. The V segment lost 4 bases and the J segment 7 bases; nucleotides outside the gene matches: 5. This CDR3 has 13 residues. Germline V gene lookup returns CDR1 LNHNV and CDR2 YYDKDF (reference sequence). DNA of the CDR3: TGTGCCACCAGCATACAGGGGGCGGGAGAGCAGTACTTC. It codes for CATSIQGAGEQYF.

The J gene is TRBJ2-2, the V gene TRBV27; D is undetermined. V lost 0 bases and J lost 6, with 8 bases in between. The CDR3 sequence is 14 residues long. Germline V gives CDR1 MNHEY, CDR2 SMNVEV (reference sequence). The CDR3 region has the DNA TGTGCCAGCAGTTTATCACTCTTCCCCGGGGAGCTGTTTTTT. It encodes CASSLSLFPGELFF.

The chain is built from TRBV12-3 or TRBV12-4 and TRBJ2-7; D not certain. This CDR3 has 12 residues. Trimming left V 4 bases short and J 3 bases short, with 7 bases between. DNA for the CDR3: TGTGCCAGCAGTTACAGAGACTACGAGCAGTACTTC. This encodes CASSYRDYEQYF.